The T cell receptor beta chain described here comes from a study of OX40 agonist ivuxolimab in advanced cancers. Study details: Patient treatment consisted of intravenous ivuxolimab administration every 2 weeks at 0.01 to 10 mg/kg.

This clone came up once. Its antigen is not identified. Sequencing was performed with immunoSEQ multiplex PCR; in TCRdb, only in-frame clones are kept and a portion is missing. Of 130,000 or so clones listed, around 93% are singletons. Study results and caveats: Expanded clones belonging to CD8+ T cells outnumbered, on average, those of CD4+.

On cycle 4 day 1 and cycle 7 day 1, as well as at baseline, blood was sampled. Specimen: CD4+ or CD8+ T cells sorted from blood, collected in a trial of the OX40 agonist ivuxolimab. The sequence came from an adult with an advanced solid tumor such as melanoma, head and neck, liver or kidney cancer.

The CDR3 DNA is TGCGCCAGCAGCTTGTTTCCAGCCACAGGGACAGATACGCAGTATTTT. Amino acids: CASSLFPATGTDTQYF. V usage is TRBV5-1 and J usage is TRBJ2-3, with D possibly TRBD1 on 6 matching bases. CDR1 and CDR2 from the germline V gene are SGHRS and YFSETQ. This CDR3 has 16 residues. V gave up 1 base and J gave up 3 bases, with 15 bases separating them.